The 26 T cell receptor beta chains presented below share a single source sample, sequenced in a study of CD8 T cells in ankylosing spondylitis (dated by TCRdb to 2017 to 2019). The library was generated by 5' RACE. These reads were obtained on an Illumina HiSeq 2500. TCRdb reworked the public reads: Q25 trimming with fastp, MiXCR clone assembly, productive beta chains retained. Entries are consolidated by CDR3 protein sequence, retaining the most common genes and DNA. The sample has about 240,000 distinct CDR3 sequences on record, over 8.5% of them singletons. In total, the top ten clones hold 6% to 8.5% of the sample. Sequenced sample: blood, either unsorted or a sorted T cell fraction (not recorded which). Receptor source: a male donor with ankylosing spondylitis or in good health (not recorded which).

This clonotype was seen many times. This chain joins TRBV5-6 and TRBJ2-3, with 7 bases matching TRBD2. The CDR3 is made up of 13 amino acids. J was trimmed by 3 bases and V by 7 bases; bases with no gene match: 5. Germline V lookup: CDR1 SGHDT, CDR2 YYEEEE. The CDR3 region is CASSRRGTDTQYF. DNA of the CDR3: TGTGCCAGCTCTCGGCGGGGGACAGATACGCAGTATTTT.

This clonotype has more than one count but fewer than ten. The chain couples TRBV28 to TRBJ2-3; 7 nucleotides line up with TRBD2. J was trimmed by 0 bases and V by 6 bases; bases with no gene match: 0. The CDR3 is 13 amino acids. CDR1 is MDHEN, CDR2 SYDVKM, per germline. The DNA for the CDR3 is TGTGCCAGCAGGCGGGAGAGCACAGATACGCAGTATTTT. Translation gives CASRRESTDTQYF. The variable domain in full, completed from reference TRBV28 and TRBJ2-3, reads DVKVTQSSRYLVKRTGEKVFLECVQDMDHENMFWYRQDPGLGLRLIYFSYDVKMKEKGDIPEGYSVSREKKERFSLILESASTNQTSMYLCASRRESTDTQYFGPGTRLTVL.

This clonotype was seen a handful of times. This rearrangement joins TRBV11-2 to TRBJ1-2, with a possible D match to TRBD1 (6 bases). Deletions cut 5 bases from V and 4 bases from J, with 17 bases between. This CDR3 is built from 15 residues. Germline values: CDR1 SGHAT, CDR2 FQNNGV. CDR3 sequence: CASSPGRGWIYGYTF. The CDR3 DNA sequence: TGTGCCAGCAGCCCCGGCAGGGGATGGATCTATGGCTACACCTTC.

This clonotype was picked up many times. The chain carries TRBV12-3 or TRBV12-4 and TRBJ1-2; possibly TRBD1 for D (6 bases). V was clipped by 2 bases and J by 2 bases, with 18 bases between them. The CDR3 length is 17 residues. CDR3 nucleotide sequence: TGTGCCAGCAGTTTATACCCCTTAGGACAGCTGAACTATGGCTACACCTTC. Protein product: CASSLYPLGQLNYGYTF.

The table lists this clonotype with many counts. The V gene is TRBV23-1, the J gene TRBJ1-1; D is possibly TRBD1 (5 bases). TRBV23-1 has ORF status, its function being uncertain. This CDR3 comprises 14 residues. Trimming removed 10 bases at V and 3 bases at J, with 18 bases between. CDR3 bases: TGCGCCATCCCGGGACTGCTGCATTACACTGAAGCTTTCTTT. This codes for CAIPGLLHYTEAFF.

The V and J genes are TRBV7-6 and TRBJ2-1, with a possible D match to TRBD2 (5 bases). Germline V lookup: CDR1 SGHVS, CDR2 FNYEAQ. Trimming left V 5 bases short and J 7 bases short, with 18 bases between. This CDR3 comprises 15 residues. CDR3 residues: CASSRTLHPLNEQFF. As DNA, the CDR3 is TGTGCCAGCAGCCGGACTTTACATCCCCTGAATGAGCAGTTCTTC.

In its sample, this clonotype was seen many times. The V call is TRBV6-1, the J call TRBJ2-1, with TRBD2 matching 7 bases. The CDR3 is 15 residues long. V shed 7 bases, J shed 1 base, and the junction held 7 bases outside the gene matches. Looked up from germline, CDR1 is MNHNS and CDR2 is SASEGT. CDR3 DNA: TGTGCCAGCACCCCCGGGGGGAGTTCCTACAATGAGCAGTTCTTC. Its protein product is CASTPGGSSYNEQFF.

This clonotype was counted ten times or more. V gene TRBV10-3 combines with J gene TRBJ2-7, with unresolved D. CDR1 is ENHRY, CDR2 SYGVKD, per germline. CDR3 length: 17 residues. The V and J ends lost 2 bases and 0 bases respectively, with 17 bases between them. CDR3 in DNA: TGTGCCATCAGTGAGGGACCCACAACAACGAGCTCCTACGAGCAGTACTTC. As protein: CAISEGPTTTSSYEQYF.

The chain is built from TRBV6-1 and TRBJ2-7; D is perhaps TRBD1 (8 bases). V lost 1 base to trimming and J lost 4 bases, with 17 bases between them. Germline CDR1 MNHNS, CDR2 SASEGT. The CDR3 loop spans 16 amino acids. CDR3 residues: CASSEEEGQGGYEQYF. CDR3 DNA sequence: TGTGCCAGCAGTGAAGAGGAAGGACAGGGAGGGTACGAGCAGTACTTC.

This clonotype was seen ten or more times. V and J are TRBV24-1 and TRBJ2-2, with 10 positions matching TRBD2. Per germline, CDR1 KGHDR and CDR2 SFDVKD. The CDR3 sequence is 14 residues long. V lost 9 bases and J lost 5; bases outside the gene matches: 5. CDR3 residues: CATAGLASTGELFF. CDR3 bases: TGTGCCACCGCGGGACTAGCGAGTACCGGGGAGCTGTTTTTT.

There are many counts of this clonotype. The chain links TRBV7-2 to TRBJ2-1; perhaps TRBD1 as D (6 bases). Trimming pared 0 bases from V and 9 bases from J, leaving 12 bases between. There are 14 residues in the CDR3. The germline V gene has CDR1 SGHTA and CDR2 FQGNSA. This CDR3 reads CASSLARGGGEQFF. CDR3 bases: TGTGCCAGCAGCTTAGCGCGAGGGGGTGGTGAGCAGTTCTTC.

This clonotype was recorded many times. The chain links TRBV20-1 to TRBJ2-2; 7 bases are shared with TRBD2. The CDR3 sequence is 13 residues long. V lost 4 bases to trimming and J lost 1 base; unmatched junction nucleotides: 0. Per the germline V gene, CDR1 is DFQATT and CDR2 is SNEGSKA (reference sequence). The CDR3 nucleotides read TGCAGTGCTACTAGCGGGAACACCGGGGAGCTGTTTTTT. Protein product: CSATSGNTGELFF.

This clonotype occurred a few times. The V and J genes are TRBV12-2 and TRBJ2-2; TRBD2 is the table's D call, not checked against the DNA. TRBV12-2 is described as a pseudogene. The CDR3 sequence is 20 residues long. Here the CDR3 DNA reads TGTGCAAGTCGCTTAGCACTTTTGTCTAGCGGGAGGTGGCACACCGGGGAGCTGTTTTTT. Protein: CASRLALLSSGRWHTGELFF.

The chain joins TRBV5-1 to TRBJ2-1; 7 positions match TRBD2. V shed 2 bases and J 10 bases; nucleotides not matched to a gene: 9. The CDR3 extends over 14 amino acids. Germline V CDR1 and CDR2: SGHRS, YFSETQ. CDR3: CASSFGGSVREQFF. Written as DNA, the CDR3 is TGCGCCAGCAGCTTTGGCGGGAGCGTAAGGGAGCAGTTCTTC. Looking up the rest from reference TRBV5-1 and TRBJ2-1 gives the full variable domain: KAGVTQTPRYLIKTRGQQVTLSCSPISGHRSVSWYQQTPGQGLQFLFEYFSETQRNKGNFPGRFSGRQFSNSRSEMNVSTLELGDSALYLCASSFGGSVREQFFGPGTRLTVL.

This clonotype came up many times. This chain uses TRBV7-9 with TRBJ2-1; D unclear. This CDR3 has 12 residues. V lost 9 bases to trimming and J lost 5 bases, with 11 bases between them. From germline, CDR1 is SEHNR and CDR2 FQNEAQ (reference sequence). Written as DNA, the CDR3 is TGTGCCAGTCGCTTGGGTGACAATGAGCAGTTCTTC. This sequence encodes CASRLGDNEQFF.

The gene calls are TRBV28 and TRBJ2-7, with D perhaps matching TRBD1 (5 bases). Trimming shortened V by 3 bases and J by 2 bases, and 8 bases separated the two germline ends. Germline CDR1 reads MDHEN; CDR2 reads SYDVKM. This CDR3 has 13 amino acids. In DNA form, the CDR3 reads TGTGCCAGCAGTTTCACAGGAACCTACGAGCAGTACTTC. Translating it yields CASSFTGTYEQYF. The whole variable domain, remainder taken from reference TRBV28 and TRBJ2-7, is DVKVTQSSRYLVKRTGEKVFLECVQDMDHENMFWYRQDPGLGLRLIYFSYDVKMKEKGDIPEGYSVSREKKERFSLILESASTNQTSMYLCASSFTGTYEQYFGPGTRLTVT.

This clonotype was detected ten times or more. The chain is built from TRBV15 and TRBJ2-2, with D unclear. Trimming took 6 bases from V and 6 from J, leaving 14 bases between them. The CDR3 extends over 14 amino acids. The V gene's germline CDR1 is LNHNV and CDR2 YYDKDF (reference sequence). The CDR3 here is CATRMGIYSGELFF. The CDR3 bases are TGTGCCACCAGGATGGGGATCTATTCCGGGGAGCTGTTTTTT.

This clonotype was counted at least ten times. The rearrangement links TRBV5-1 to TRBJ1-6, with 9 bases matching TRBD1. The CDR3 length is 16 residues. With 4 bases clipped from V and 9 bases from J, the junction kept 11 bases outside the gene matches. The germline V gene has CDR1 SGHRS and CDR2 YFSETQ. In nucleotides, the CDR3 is TGCGCCAGCAGCATACAGGGGGCCGGGAAGAGTTCACCCCTCCACTTT. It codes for CASSIQGAGKSSPLHF. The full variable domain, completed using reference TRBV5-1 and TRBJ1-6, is KAGVTQTPRYLIKTRGQQVTLSCSPISGHRSVSWYQQTPGQGLQFLFEYFSETQRNKGNFPGRFSGRQFSNSRSEMNVSTLELGDSALYLCASSIQGAGKSSPLHFGNGTRLTVT.

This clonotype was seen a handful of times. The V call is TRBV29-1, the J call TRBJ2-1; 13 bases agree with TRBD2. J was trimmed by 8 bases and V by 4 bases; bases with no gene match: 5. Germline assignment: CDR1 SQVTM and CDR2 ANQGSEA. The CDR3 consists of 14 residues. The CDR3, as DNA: TGCAGCGTTGCCCGACTAGCGGGAGGCGATGAGCAGTTCTTC. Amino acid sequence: CSVARLAGGDEQFF.

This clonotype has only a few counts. In DNA, the CDR3 is TGTGCCAGCAGTTATAGCGGGGGTGACGCCGGGGAGCTGTTTTTT. This translates into CASSYSGGDAGELFF. The genes are TRBV7-6 and TRBJ2-2, with 9 bases aligning to TRBD2. With V trimmed by 6 bases and J by 6 bases, 8 bases remained unmatched. CDR3 length: 15 amino acids. CDR1 and CDR2 from the germline V gene are SGHVS and FNYEAQ.

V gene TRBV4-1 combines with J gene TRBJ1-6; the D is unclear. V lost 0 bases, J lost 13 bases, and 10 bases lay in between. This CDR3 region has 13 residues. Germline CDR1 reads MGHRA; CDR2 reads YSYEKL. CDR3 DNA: TGCGCCAGCAGCCAAGAACCGATGAGTCCCCTCCACTTT. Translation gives CASSQEPMSPLHF.

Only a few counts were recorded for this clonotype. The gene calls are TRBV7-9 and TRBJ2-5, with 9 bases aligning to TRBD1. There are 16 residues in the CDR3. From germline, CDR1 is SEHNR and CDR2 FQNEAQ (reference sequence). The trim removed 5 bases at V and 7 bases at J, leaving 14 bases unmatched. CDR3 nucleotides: TGTGCCAGCAGCCCCGACAGGGGGGCCTTCAGGTGGACCCAGTACTTC. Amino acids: CASSPDRGAFRWTQYF.

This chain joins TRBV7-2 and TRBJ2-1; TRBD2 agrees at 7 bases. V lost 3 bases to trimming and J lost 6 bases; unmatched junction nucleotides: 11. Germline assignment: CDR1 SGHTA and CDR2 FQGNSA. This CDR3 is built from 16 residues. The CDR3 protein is CASSFALAGATNEQFF. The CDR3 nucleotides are TGTGCCAGCAGCTTCGCCCTGGCGGGAGCCACCAATGAGCAGTTCTTC.

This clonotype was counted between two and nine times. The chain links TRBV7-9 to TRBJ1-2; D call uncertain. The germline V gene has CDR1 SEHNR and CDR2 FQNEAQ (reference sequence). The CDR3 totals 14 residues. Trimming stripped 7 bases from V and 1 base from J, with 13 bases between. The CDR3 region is CASTSATRNYGYTF. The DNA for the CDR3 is TGTGCCAGCACCTCGGCGACCCGTAACTATGGCTACACCTTC.

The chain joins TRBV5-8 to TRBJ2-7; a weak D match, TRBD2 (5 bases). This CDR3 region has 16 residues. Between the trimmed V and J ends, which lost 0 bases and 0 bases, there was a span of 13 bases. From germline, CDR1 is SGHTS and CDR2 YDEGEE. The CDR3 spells CASSLVGGSSSYEQYF. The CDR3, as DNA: TGTGCCAGCAGCTTGGTAGGCGGGTCCAGCTCCTACGAGCAGTACTTC.

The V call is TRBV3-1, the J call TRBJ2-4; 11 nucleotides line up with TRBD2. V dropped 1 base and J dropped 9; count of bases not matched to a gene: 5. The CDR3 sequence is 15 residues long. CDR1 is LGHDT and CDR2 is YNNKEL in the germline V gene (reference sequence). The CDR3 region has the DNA TGTGCCAGCAGCCAAGTACTAGCGGGAGCGGTCATTCAGTACTTC. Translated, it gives CASSQVLAGAVIQYF.